The 3 T cell receptor beta chains given below trace back to one sample, sequenced in a study of cytomegalovirus exposure and HLA in healthy donors. The PCR ran on 60 Vbeta and 13 Jbeta primers. Measured with immunoSEQ multiplex PCR; TCRdb has only the in-frame clones, and not every one. The repertoire table contains about 55,000 clones. The sequenced material came from PBMCs. These receptors originate from a man in his fifties in good health and CMV-seropositive.

This chain uses TRBV28 with TRBJ2-2, with 10 bases identical to TRBD1. The V segment lost 7 bases and the J segment 6 bases; nucleotides outside the gene matches: 8. This CDR3 is built from 15 residues. CDR1 and CDR2 from the germline V gene are MDHEN and SYDVKM. This chain's CDR3 is CASNRGTGDAGELFF. In nucleotides, the CDR3 is TGTGCCAGCAACCGCGGGACAGGGGATGCCGGGGAGCTGTTTTTT.

This chain uses TRBV19 with TRBJ2-7; 8 bases align to TRBD1. The CDR3 sequence is 13 residues long. Per the germline V gene, CDR1 is LNHDA and CDR2 is SQIVND (reference sequence). V lost 6 bases to trimming and J lost 5 bases; unmatched junction nucleotides: 6. CDR3 residues: CASRLEQGDEQYF. CDR3 DNA: TGTGCCAGTAGACTAGAACAGGGGGACGAGCAGTACTTC.

The V gene is TRBV9, the J gene TRBJ2-1; 7 bases are shared with TRBD2. The V and J ends lost 4 bases and 8 bases, in that order; junction bases with no gene match: 15. Germline CDR1 reads SGDLS; CDR2 reads YYNGEE. The CDR3 contains 16 residues. The CDR3 spells CASSQRLASGGYEQFF. In nucleotides, the CDR3 is TGTGCCAGCAGCCAAAGGCTCGCTAGCGGCGGGTATGAGCAGTTCTTC.